Given below is one TCR beta chain in context. As yet, its antigen is unknown. V was cut by 6 bases and J by 1 base, with 13 bases left in between. Germline lookup yields CDR1 WNHNN and CDR2 SYGVQD (reference sequence). The length of the CDR3 is 14 residues. RNA transcripts served as the template for amplifying TCR beta CDR3 regions. During a first-round RT-PCR of the TCR CDR3, the HTBI primer set was used. TCRdb called the multiplex PCR reads again in MiXCR, with one record for every CDR3 protein. The sample has over 500,000 distinct CDR3 sequences, roughly 15% seen once. The sample is drawn from a study of T cells in Graves' hyperthyroidism and ophthalmopathy. Broader study findings: Ophthalmopathy prediction by the model preceded onset by a median about 6 months.

The rearrangement joins TRBV10-1 to TRBJ2-7; D unresolved. Sequences were obtained from blood. This sequence originates from a woman in her thirties with Graves' ophthalmopathy. In nucleotides, the CDR3 is TGCGCCAGCAGACACGAGGACGGTTCCTACGAGCAGTACTTC. Translated: CASRHEDGSYEQYF.